This T cell receptor (beta chain) was captured in a study of TIL therapy for anti-PD-1-resistant metastatic lung cancer. Study-wide results and caveats: The cohort had more treatment-naive, never-smoker and oncogene-addicted patients than typical.

The time point is: pre-treatment sample, taken before nivolumab and TIL therapy. Most excised metastases sampled were pleural nodules or supraclavicular lymph nodes. Germline V gives CDR1 KGHDR, CDR2 SFDVKD. Between the trimmed V and J ends, which lost 3 bases and 6 bases, there was a span of 17 bases. CDR3 length equals 16 residues. The libraries were made with immunoSEQ v3. Survey-level samples got 2 million to 2.5 million read pairs; deep-level samples got about 4.5-6.5 million. TCRdb keeps only in-frame clones here, not all; method: immunoSEQ multiplex PCR. The data show approximately 92,000 clones, with approximately 65% seen just once and roughly 9.7% held by the top ten. To note about this clone: Its target is not known.

This TCR derives from a person aged 25-80 years with non-small cell lung cancer. The sample in question was tumor tissue, obtained at baseline. The gene calls are TRBV24-1 and TRBJ2-1, with a possible D match to TRBD1 (6 bases). The CDR3, as DNA: TGTGCCACCAGTGATCAACAGGGCACGCGGTCCAATGAGCAGTTCTTC. The encoded protein is CATSDQQGTRSNEQFF.